The clone carrying this T cell receptor beta chain was recorded only once. The sample belongs to a study of T cell responses to AZD1222 COVID-19 vaccine. V lost 2 bases to trimming and J lost 1 base, with 12 bases between them. The CDR3 spans 15 residues. Germline V gene sequence: CDR1 MNHEY, CDR2 SMNVEV (reference sequence). The repertoire was sequenced with immunoSEQ multiplex PCR; TCRdb's copy has only in-frame clones and lacks some. The table shows 100,000 to 120,000 clones, with 89% occurring only once. The receptor comes from an adult who received the AZD1222 COVID-19 vaccine. V usage is TRBV27 and J usage is TRBJ2-7; D may be TRBD2 (7 bases). The material sequenced was peripheral blood, taken 28 days after the second AZD1222 dose. This CDR3 reads CASSLGGANSYEQYF. Here the CDR3 DNA reads TGTGCCAGCAGTTTAGGGGGGGCCAATTCCTACGAGCAGTACTTC.